These 7 T cell receptor beta chains came from one sample sequenced in a study of blood T cell repertoires in COVID-19 (dated by TCRdb to 2018 to 2020). Library preparation was by the immunoSEQ multiplex PCR assay. Entries here come from immuneACCESS through TCRdb and include only in-frame sequences with V and J called. Some clones fail to appear in such tables; in the studies checked, an unresolved V gene covers under half of the shortfall, and the cause of the remainder is unknown. The sample contains tens of thousands of clones, approximately 84% of them found a single time. The ten most abundant clones make up approximately 2.5% of the sample. The specimen was peripheral blood. All receptors come from a man between 50 and 59 years old with acute or convalescent COVID-19.

The chain recombines TRBV6-1 with TRBJ2-5; 11 bases align to TRBD2. Germline CDR1 and CDR2: MNHNS and SASEGT. The CDR3 consists of 17 residues. With V trimmed by 2 bases and J by 6 bases, 11 bases remained unmatched. This CDR3 is CASSEKPYSGGAKTQYF. CDR3 coding DNA: TGTGCCAGCAGTGAAAAACCCTATAGCGGGGGGGCGAAGACCCAGTACTTC.

The chain joins TRBV6-5 to TRBJ2-5; 8 positions match TRBD1. The CDR3 is made up of 15 amino acids. With V trimmed by 4 bases and J by 2 bases, 6 bases remained unmatched. Germline V CDR1 and CDR2: MNHEY, SVGAGI. CDR3 coding DNA: TGTGCCAGCAGTTTTGGACAGGGCGGGCAAGAGACCCAGTACTTC. Its translation: CASSFGQGGQETQYF.

V gene TRBV29-1 combines with J gene TRBJ2-7; 7 nucleotides line up with TRBD1. V shed 5 bases and J 5 bases; nucleotides not matched to a gene: 9. The germline V gene encodes CDR1 SQVTM and CDR2 ANQGSEA. The CDR3 covers 13 residues. The CDR3 spells CSVILTGWNEQYF. For the CDR3, the DNA is TGCAGCGTTATACTGACAGGGTGGAACGAGCAGTACTTC.

V and J are TRBV13 and TRBJ1-1; 7 bases map to TRBD1. The germline CDR1 and CDR2 sequences are PRHDT and FYEKMQ (reference sequence). The ends lost 5 bases at V and 3 bases at J; junction bases unmatched: 6. There are 14 residues in the CDR3. The CDR3 protein is CASSATGTDTEAFF. The CDR3 DNA reads TGTGCCAGCAGCGCGACAGGGACGGACACTGAAGCTTTCTTT.

This sequence joins TRBV9 and TRBJ1-1; 7 nucleotides match TRBD1. Germline V gene data show CDR1 as SGDLS and CDR2 as YYNGEE. The V segment lost 4 bases and the J segment 2 bases; nucleotides outside the gene matches: 8. This CDR3 contains 15 residues. The CDR3 coding sequence is TGTGCCAGCAGCCCGAGGGGACAGACAAACACTGAAGCTTTCTTT. It is translated as CASSPRGQTNTEAFF.

The V gene is TRBV9, the J gene TRBJ2-1, with a tentative D call TRBD2 (6 bases). The CDR3 has 15 amino acids. The V end lost 4 bases, the J end lost 5 bases, and 16 bases lay between the germline ends. The V gene's germline CDR1 is SGDLS and CDR2 YYNGEE. The DNA for the CDR3 is TGTGCCAGCAGCCCCTGGGGAGGTAAGGACAATGAGCAGTTCTTC. It is translated as CASSPWGGKDNEQFF.

This clone was seen more than once but under ten times. The rearrangement uses TRBV7-6 and TRBJ2-7, with 9 bases fitting TRBD1. Germline values: CDR1 SGHVS, CDR2 FNYEAQ. The CDR3 spans 15 residues. Trimming removed 0 bases from V and 1 base from J; junction bases left unmatched: 1. The CDR3 DNA reads as TGTGCCAGCAGCTTAGCGGGGACAGGGTCCTACGAGCAGTACTTC. It is translated as CASSLAGTGSYEQYF.